Below are 9 T cell receptor beta chains sequenced from a single sample in a study of T cell responses to AZD1222 COVID-19 vaccine. Assay used: immunoSEQ multiplex PCR; TCRdb lists only in-frame clones, some missing. Here the sample spans some 94,000 clones, about 90% being singletons. The specimen comprised peripheral blood, sampled on day 0 of AZD1222 vaccination. Every receptor here comes from an adult in good health.

This clone was found once. The V call is TRBV2, the J call TRBJ2-3; 14 nucleotides line up with TRBD2. This CDR3 has 15 residues. V shed 6 bases, J shed 3 bases, and the junction held 2 bases outside the gene matches. Germline V gene data show CDR1 as SNHLY and CDR2 as FYNNEI. CDR3 DNA sequence: TGTGCCAGCAGCGGGACTAGCGGGGGAACAGATACGCAGTATTTT. Translation: CASSGTSGGTDTQYF.

V usage is TRBV3-1 (or the pseudogene TRBV3-2) and J usage is TRBJ2-1; 12 positions match TRBD1. The CDR3 is 16 residues long. CDR1 and CDR2 from the germline V gene are LGHDT and YNNKEL (reference sequence). After removal of 1 base from V and 8 bases from J, the junction contained 6 bases not matched to a gene. The CDR3 region is CASSQGGQGAYDEQFF. The CDR3 DNA sequence: TGTGCCAGCAGCCAAGGGGGACAGGGGGCTTACGATGAGCAGTTCTTC.

The CDR3 is CASSVGHNEQFF. Written as DNA, the CDR3 is TGTGCCAGCAGTGTCGGGCACAATGAGCAGTTCTTC. The chain combines TRBV2 with TRBJ2-1; D gene uncertain. The germline V and J ends were trimmed by 4 bases and 5 bases, with 6 bases remaining between them. Germline V CDR1 and CDR2: SNHLY, FYNNEI. The CDR3 sequence is 12 residues long.

The chain is built from TRBV19 and TRBJ2-1, with TRBD2 matching 13 bases. The junction had 4 bases not matched to a gene; V was cut back by 3 bases and J by 5 bases. Germline CDR1 reads LNHDA; CDR2 reads SQIVND (reference sequence). This CDR3 is 16 amino acids long. CDR3 residues: CASSIRLAGGNNEQFF. The CDR3, as DNA: TGTGCCAGTAGTATCCGACTAGCGGGGGGAAACAATGAGCAGTTCTTC.

This chain connects TRBV5-4 to TRBJ2-1; 14 bases line up with TRBD2. Germline assignment: CDR1 SGHNT and CDR2 YYREEE (reference sequence). The V segment lost 3 bases and the J segment 9 bases; nucleotides outside the gene matches: 11. The CDR3 is 17 residues long. CDR3 sequence reads: CASSSSATSGRAGEQFF. CDR3 nucleotides: TGTGCCAGCAGCTCAAGCGCGACTAGCGGGAGGGCGGGTGAGCAGTTCTTC.

V is TRBV12-3 or TRBV12-4 and J is TRBJ1-1, with no clear D. V was pared by 3 bases and J by 3 bases, with 8 bases between. The CDR3 totals 13 residues. The CDR3 spells CASSLRRDTEAFF. For the CDR3, the DNA is TGTGCCAGCAGTTTGCGGCGGGACACTGAAGCTTTCTTT.

The chain joins TRBV5-5 to TRBJ2-7; 10 bases match TRBD2. In germline, CDR1 is SGHKS, CDR2 YYEKEE (reference sequence). Trimming at V came to 4 bases and at J to 1 base, leaving 14 bases not matched to a gene. This CDR3 has 18 residues. The CDR3 coding sequence is TGTGCCAGCAGCCCGGAGGGTAGCGGGGGGTTCTTTTCCTACGAGCAGTACTTC. Translation gives CASSPEGSGGFFSYEQYF.

This chain connects TRBV5-8 to TRBJ1-2; D gene uncertain. CDR3 length: 11 residues. V lost 1 base to trimming and J lost 4 bases, with 2 bases between them. Germline-derived CDR1 and CDR2 are SGHTS and YDEGEE. In DNA, the CDR3 is TGTGCCAGCAGCTTGAGCTATGGCTACACCTTC. It translates to CASSLSYGYTF.

The genes are TRBV19 and TRBJ1-2; a possible D gene is TRBD1 (6 bases). The CDR3 is made up of 14 amino acids. CDR1 is LNHDA and CDR2 is SQIVND in the germline V gene (reference sequence). Trimming cost V 5 bases and J 2 bases, with 12 bases left between them. As DNA, the CDR3 is TGTGCCAGTAGTGTTCAGGGGCCGAACTATGGCTACACCTTC. This codes for CASSVQGPNYGYTF.